One and the same sample provided the 17 T cell receptor beta chains below, sequenced in a study of graft-versus-host responses after intestinal transplantation. The data were produced by immunoSEQ multiplex PCR, yet TCRdb's version contains in-frame clones alone and is incomplete. The table includes roughly 62,000 clones, around 90% detected once. This specimen was PBMCs, taken approximately four months after intestinal transplantation. The receptor set was obtained from a human patient who received an intestinal transplant, so some T cells may come from the graft donor.

The chain links TRBV7-8 to TRBJ1-1; D ambiguous. The CDR3 is 16 amino acids. In germline, CDR1 is SGHVS, CDR2 FQNEAQ. V lost 3 bases and J lost 1, with 15 bases in between. CDR3 bases: TGTGCCAGCAGCTTTACTTGGGCCGGGAAGAACACTGAAGCTTTCTTT. Its translation: CASSFTWAGKNTEAFF.

The genes are TRBV5-4 and TRBJ1-4, with a possible D match to TRBD1 (5 bases). Per germline, CDR1 SGHNT and CDR2 YYREEE (reference sequence). The ends were cut back, 0 bases at V and 1 base at J, with 7 bases in the middle. CDR3 length equals 15 residues. The CDR3 DNA reads TGTGCCAGCAGCTTGGCGGGGGTAACTAATGAAAAACTGTTTTTT. It translates to CASSLAGVTNEKLFF. The whole variable domain, remainder taken from reference TRBV5-4 and TRBJ1-4, is ETGVTQSPTHLIKTRGQQVTLRCSSQSGHNTVSWYQQALGQGPQFIFQYYREEENGRGNFPPRFSGLQFPNYSSELNVNALELDDSALYLCASSLAGVTNEKLFFGSGTQLSVL.

The J gene is TRBJ1-2, the V gene TRBV14; tentatively, D is TRBD1 (6 bases). Germline values: CDR1 SGHDN, CDR2 FVKESK. V lost 3 bases to trimming and J lost 1 base, with 15 bases between them. The CDR3 consists of 16 residues. CDR3 amino acids: CASSQSGTIFNYGYTF. For the CDR3, the DNA is TGTGCCAGCAGCCAGTCCGGGACAATCTTTAACTATGGCTACACCTTC.

The chain recombines TRBV6-6 with TRBJ1-5; D might be TRBD1 (6 bases). This CDR3 has 15 amino acids. Germline V gene sequence: CDR1 MNHNY, CDR2 SVGAGI (reference sequence). V was shortened by 2 bases and J by 2 bases, with 10 bases between the two germline ends. CDR3 residues: CASSYRPGGNQPQHF. As DNA, the CDR3 is TGTGCCAGCAGTTACCGGCCAGGGGGCAATCAGCCCCAGCATTTT.

The chain is built from TRBV5-1 and TRBJ1-1; D remains unclear. This CDR3 is built from 14 residues. V lost 2 bases to trimming and J lost 1 base, with 9 bases between them. The germline V gene encodes CDR1 SGHRS and CDR2 YFSETQ. CDR3 sequence reads: CASSFLLANTEAFF. CDR3 DNA: TGCGCCAGCAGCTTCTTATTAGCGAACACTGAAGCTTTCTTT.

The chain carries TRBV9 and TRBJ2-1; D perhaps matches TRBD2 (7 bases). CDR3 size: 14 residues. CDR1 and CDR2 (germline): SGDLS, YYNGEE. V was cut by 0 bases and J by 9 bases, with 13 bases left in between. CDR3: CASSVGGGATEQFF. CDR3 coding DNA: TGTGCCAGCAGCGTAGGTGGGGGGGCGACTGAGCAGTTCTTC.

The chain combines TRBV5-1 with TRBJ1-1; 8 nucleotides match TRBD1. J lost 3 bases, V lost 3 bases, and 4 bases had no gene match. CDR1 is SGHRS, CDR2 YFSETQ, per germline. The CDR3 spans 14 residues. The CDR3 DNA reads as TGCGCCAGCAGCTCAGGGGGCACCTACACTGAAGCTTTCTTT. This translates into CASSSGGTYTEAFF.

CDR3 nucleotides: TGCGCCAGCAGCCATTTAGCCGGAGGCCATGAGCAGTTCTTC. Residues: CASSHLAGGHEQFF. This chain uses TRBV4-1 with TRBJ2-1; a possible D gene is TRBD2 (5 bases). Germline V gives CDR1 MGHRA, CDR2 YSYEKL. CDR3 length: 14 residues. Trimming stripped 3 bases from V and 8 bases from J, with 14 bases between.

The rearrangement uses TRBV21-1 and TRBJ2-3; TRBD1 is the table's D call, not checked against the DNA. TRBV21-1 is described as a pseudogene. The length of the CDR3 is 16 residues. The CDR3 is CAPNPQGGFSTDTQYF. For the CDR3, the DNA is TGTGCCCCCAACCCCCAAGGGGGCTTTAGCACAGATACGCAGTATTTT.

The chain recombines TRBV11-2 with TRBJ2-3, with D perhaps assigned TRBD1 or TRBD2 (5 bases each). Trimming stripped 0 bases from V and 0 bases from J, with 16 bases between. CDR3 size: 18 residues. Germline values: CDR1 SGHAT, CDR2 FQNNGV. CDR3 coding DNA: TGTGCCAGCAGCTTAGAGCCTCCGGGACGTCATAGCACAGATACGCAGTATTTT. Translated: CASSLEPPGRHSTDTQYF. The full variable domain, with the rest looked up from reference TRBV11-2 and TRBJ2-3, is EAGVAQSPRYKIIEKRQSVAFWCNPISGHATLYWYQQILGQGPKLLIQFQNNGVVDDSQLPKDRFSAERLKGVDSTLKIQPAKLEDSAVYLCASSLEPPGRHSTDTQYFGPGTRLTVL.

The chain carries TRBV10-1 and TRBJ2-5, with a tentative D call TRBD2 (5 bases). This CDR3 spans 13 amino acids. Germline V gives CDR1 WNHNN, CDR2 SYGVQD (reference sequence). The ends were cut back, 7 bases at V and 0 bases at J, with 9 bases in the middle. The DNA of the CDR3 is TGCGCCAGCATCGCGAGGGACCAAGAGACCCAGTACTTC. It yields the protein CASIARDQETQYF.

Here the CDR3 DNA reads TGCGCCAGCAGTGAGTCGAGGGCATACAATGAGCAGTTCTTC. Translation: CASSESRAYNEQFF. The chain uses TRBV10-2 and TRBJ2-1; D perhaps matches TRBD2 (5 bases). Germline V gives CDR1 WSHSY, CDR2 SAAADI. V lost 0 bases and J 4 bases, leaving 7 bases between the germline ends. CDR3 length equals 14 residues.

In this sample, this clone turned up once. This sequence joins TRBV18 and TRBJ2-5; D might be TRBD2 (5 bases). The CDR3 contains 14 residues. V was pared by 2 bases and J by 1 base, with 8 bases between. CDR1 is KGHSH and CDR2 is LQKENI in the germline V gene. CDR3 nucleotide sequence: TGTGCCAGCTCACCAGGGCTAGCCCAAGAGACCCAGTACTTC. The encoded protein is CASSPGLAQETQYF.

The V gene is TRBV2, the J gene TRBJ1-4; TRBD1 is a possible D gene (5 bases). The CDR3 runs to 14 residues. Germline CDR1 and CDR2: SNHLY and FYNNEI. Trimming stripped 5 bases from V and 0 bases from J, with 7 bases between. The CDR3 region is CASSRTTTNEKLFF. The CDR3 DNA sequence: TGTGCCAGCAGTCGGACAACAACTAATGAAAAACTGTTTTTT.

V is TRBV7-6 and J is TRBJ2-7, with 14 bases lining up with TRBD2. The CDR3 loop spans 16 amino acids. The V and J ends lost 4 bases and 0 bases, in that order; junction bases with no gene match: 2. Germline loops: CDR1 SGHVS, CDR2 FNYEAQ. CDR3 residues: CASSYGTSGSSYEQYF. The CDR3, as DNA: TGTGCCAGCAGCTACGGGACTAGCGGGAGCTCCTACGAGCAGTACTTC. The complete variable domain, with remaining parts taken from reference TRBV7-6 and TRBJ2-7, reads GAGVSQSPRYKVTKRGQDVALRCDPISGHVSLYWYRQALGQGPEFLTYFNYEAQQDKSGLPNDRFSAERPEGSISTLTIQRTEQRDSAMYRCASSYGTSGSSYEQYFGPGTRLTVT.

The chain recombines TRBV4-1 with TRBJ2-5; 7 bases match TRBD1. Germline values: CDR1 MGHRA, CDR2 YSYEKL. After removal of 3 bases from V and 3 bases from J, the junction contained 7 bases not matched to a gene. The CDR3 sequence is 15 residues long. The chain's CDR3 is CASSHPGQAEETQYF. In DNA form, the CDR3 reads TGCGCCAGCAGCCACCCTGGACAGGCCGAAGAGACCCAGTACTTC.

This sequence joins TRBV20-1 and TRBJ1-2, with D unresolved. With 6 bases removed from V and 6 bases from J, the gap between germline ends came to 11 bases. Germline CDR1 is DFQATT and CDR2 is SNEGSKA (reference sequence). The CDR3 spans 11 residues. The CDR3, as DNA: TGCAGTGCCAACCTCGGAGATGGCTACACCTTC. The encoded protein is CSANLGDGYTF.